This T cell receptor (beta chain) is from a study of T cell repertoires in cytomegalovirus infection. One entry per CDR3 protein, called by TCRdb with MiXCR from the reads. In the table there are about 220,000 distinct CDR3 sequences, around 35% of which are singletons. Per germline, CDR1 LNHDA and CDR2 SQIVND (reference sequence). V lost 5 bases and J lost 1, with 17 bases in between. The CDR3 consists of 16 residues. This clonotype was observed a handful of times. Antigen specificity is unknown. The TCR originated in a human donor in good health (CMV status not recorded). Some clones in this sample may be carry-over from other donors' samples. The chain uses TRBV19 and TRBJ1-1; D remains unclear. Specimen: CD8+ T cells from cultured PBMCs, collected from culture after CMV antigen stimulation. CDR3 DNA sequence: TGTGCCAGTAGTGACCCTCGGCGGCAACAGAACACTGAAGCTTTCTTT. Protein: CASSDPRRQQNTEAFF.